This T cell receptor beta chain was documented in a study of PD-L1 blockade in urothelial cancer. General study findings and limits: Larger 3-week expansion of tumor-associated blood clones was seen in durable-benefit patients.

Remarks on this clone: Its antigen is not known.

TCRdb's table, derived via immunoSEQ multiplex PCR, lists solely in-frame clones and lacks some. Among 45,000 to 65,000 clones listed, approximately 84% were seen once. This receptor was identified in a man aged 40-55 years with urothelial cancer. The material sequenced was PBMCs, taken around atezolizumab (anti-PD-L1) treatment.

CDR3 coding DNA: TGTGCCAGCAGCTCCCAGTGGCGGGAAAAAAACACCGGGGAGCTGTTTTTT. This encodes CASSSQWREKNTGELFF. This rearrangement joins TRBV7-9 to TRBJ2-2; tentatively, D is TRBD2 (6 bases). V lost 4 bases and J 2 bases, leaving 17 bases between the germline ends. Germline assignment: CDR1 SEHNR and CDR2 FQNEAQ (reference sequence). The CDR3 sequence is 17 residues long.